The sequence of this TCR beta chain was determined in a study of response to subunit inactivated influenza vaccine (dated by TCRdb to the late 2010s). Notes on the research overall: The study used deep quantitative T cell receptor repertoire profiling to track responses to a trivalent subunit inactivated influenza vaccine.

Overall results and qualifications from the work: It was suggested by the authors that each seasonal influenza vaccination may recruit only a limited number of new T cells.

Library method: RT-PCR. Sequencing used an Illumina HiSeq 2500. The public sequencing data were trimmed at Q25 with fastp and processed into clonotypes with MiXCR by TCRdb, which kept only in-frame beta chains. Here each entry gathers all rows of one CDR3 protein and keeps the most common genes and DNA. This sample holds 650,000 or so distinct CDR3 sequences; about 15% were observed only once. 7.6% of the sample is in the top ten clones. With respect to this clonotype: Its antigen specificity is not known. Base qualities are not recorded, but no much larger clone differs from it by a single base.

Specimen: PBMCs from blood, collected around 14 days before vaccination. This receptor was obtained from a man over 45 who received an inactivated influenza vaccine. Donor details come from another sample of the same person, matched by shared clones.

The nucleotide sequence reads TGTGCCAGCAGTTTAAAGTCAAGCAATCAGCCCCAGCATTTT. Its protein product is CASSLKSSNQPQHF. This sequence uses TRBV12-3 or TRBV12-4 and TRBJ1-5; the D gene lacks a confident call. At the junction V is shortened by 2 bases and J by 1 base, with 6 bases in between. Inclusive of the bounding cysteine and phenylalanine, the CDR3 is 14 residues long. The DNA shown is the 42-base CDR3, in frame from base 1.